This TCR beta chain emerged from a study of T cell responses to AZD1222 COVID-19 vaccine. Study overall: Investigators merged groups given second doses at roughly 4 or roughly 12 weeks.

Study findings and constraints: Seropositivity was recorded at baseline in only 6 or 7 AZD1222 recipients.

Method: immunoSEQ multiplex PCR; TCRdb's copy keeps in-frame clones and lacks some. The data hold over 150,000 clones, with roughly nine tenths observed a single time. Germline V gene lookup returns CDR1 SQVTM and CDR2 ANQGSEA. The CDR3 has 15 amino acids. The V and J ends lost 6 bases and 5 bases respectively, with 22 bases between them. In the case of this clone: Its target is unknown.

The chain joins TRBV29-1 to TRBJ1-1, with D perhaps TRBD1 (5 bases). The receptor's source is an adult in good health. Material: peripheral blood, obtained on day 0 of AZD1222 vaccination. CDR3 in amino acids: CSVRQVGPPGTEAFF. The CDR3 DNA is TGCAGCGTGCGCCAAGTGGGGCCCCCTGGGACTGAAGCTTTCTTT.